The next 9 T cell receptor beta chains were all read from a single sample in a study of cytomegalovirus exposure and HLA in healthy donors. Produced via immunoSEQ multiplex PCR; TCRdb's table is partial and in-frame only. Here the sample spans around 250,000 clones, 85% to 90% being singletons. Sequenced: PBMCs. Receptor source: a young woman in good health and CMV-seronegative.

This clone has more than one count but fewer than ten. This rearrangement joins TRBV9 to TRBJ1-1; 8 bases line up with TRBD1. The CDR3 covers 12 residues. The V segment lost 3 bases and the J segment 11 bases; nucleotides outside the gene matches: 6. Per germline, CDR1 SGDLS and CDR2 YYNGEE. CDR3 coding DNA: TGTGCCAGCAGCGACGGGACAGGATTTGCTTTCTTT. Encoded protein: CASSDGTGFAFF.

The chain employs TRBV6-5 and TRBJ1-4; the D gene is possibly TRBD1 (6 bases). The CDR3 is 15 residues long. Germline V gives CDR1 MNHEY, CDR2 SVGAGI. Trimming removed 7 bases from V and 0 bases from J, with 12 bases in between. The CDR3, as DNA: TGTGCCAGCACCAGGGACACTGCAACTAATGAAAAACTGTTTTTT. It codes for CASTRDTATNEKLFF.

CDR3 residues: CASSPPGQGSNEQFF. The CDR3 nucleotides read TGTGCCAGCAGTCCCCCGGGACAGGGCAGCAATGAGCAGTTCTTC. The chain employs TRBV28 and TRBJ2-1, with 9 bases aligning to TRBD1. Trimming removed 5 bases from V and 6 bases from J; junction bases left unmatched: 8. Germline V gene sequence: CDR1 MDHEN, CDR2 SYDVKM. The CDR3 length is 15 residues.

This chain joins TRBV15 and TRBJ1-2; the match to TRBD1 covers 7 bases. The V gene's germline CDR1 is LNHNV and CDR2 YYDKDF (reference sequence). This CDR3 has 13 amino acids. V lost 1 base to trimming and J lost 6 bases; unmatched junction nucleotides: 2. This CDR3 is CATSRGQGDGYTF. CDR3 bases: TGTGCCACCAGCAGAGGACAGGGAGATGGCTACACCTTC.

The chain couples TRBV29-1 to TRBJ2-1, with a weak D call TRBD2 (6 bases). The CDR3 loop spans 14 amino acids. CDR1 and CDR2 from the germline V gene are SQVTM and ANQGSEA. Trimming took 7 bases from V and 1 from J, leaving 14 bases between them. In DNA, the CDR3 is TGCAGCGGTGTGTTAGGGACTTCCTACAATGAGCAGTTCTTC. Translated: CSGVLGTSYNEQFF.

J is TRBJ2-7 and V is TRBV28, with D unresolved. This CDR3 is built from 13 residues. Looked up from germline, CDR1 is MDHEN and CDR2 is SYDVKM. V lost 3 bases to trimming and J lost 7 bases, with 13 bases between them. The CDR3 DNA reads as TGTGCCAGCAGTTTCTCGCTGCTTCCGGAGCAGTACGTC. Residues: CASSFSLLPEQYV.

This chain links TRBV27 with TRBJ2-7; TRBD1 agrees at 10 bases. The CDR3 is 15 residues long. CDR1 is MNHEY, CDR2 SMNVEV, per germline (reference sequence). Germline trimming cut 4 bases from V and 3 bases from J; bases unmatched to any gene: 6. CDR3 residues: CASSSPGQGIYEQYF. CDR3 in DNA: TGTGCCAGCAGTTCTCCGGGACAGGGGATCTACGAGCAGTACTTC.

In its sample, this clone was seen once. The chain recombines TRBV4-3 with TRBJ2-5; D perhaps matches TRBD2 (7 bases). This CDR3 region has 16 residues. The germline V gene has CDR1 LGHNA and CDR2 YSLEER. V lost 0 bases, J lost 5 bases, and 16 bases lay in between. The CDR3 loop reads CASSQEGGRGTETQYF. In DNA, the CDR3 is TGCGCCAGCAGCCAAGAGGGGGGGCGAGGTACGGAGACCCAGTACTTC.

This clone was observed a handful of times. The chain recombines TRBV5-1 with TRBJ2-1, with D hard to call. Germline V gene lookup returns CDR1 SGHRS and CDR2 YFSETQ. The CDR3 consists of 11 residues. The V end lost 4 bases, the J end lost 5 bases, and 4 bases lay between the germline ends. CDR3 sequence (DNA): TGCGCCAGCAGCAGAGACAATGAGCAGTTCTTC. This gives the protein CASSRDNEQFF.